This T cell receptor beta chain is from a study of blood T cell repertoires in COVID-19. Turning to the study itself: Acute and convalescent COVID-19 samples came from the United States, Italy and Spain. The cDNA or gDNA used as material had been derived from T cells, B-cell-depleted T cells, or PBMCs.

Deletions cut 8 bases from V and 5 bases from J, with 16 bases between. This CDR3 spans 14 amino acids. The germline V gene has CDR1 MNHEY and CDR2 SVGAGI. Enrolment of Seattle patients took place during active infection, and they were followed longitudinally. Sequenced by immunoSEQ multiplex PCR; TCRdb stores in-frame clones only, minus some. The sample has over 70,000 clones; roughly 81% are singletons. This sequence was found in a man aged 55-75 years with COVID-19, enrolled during active disease. The sequencing input was peripheral blood. This chain uses TRBV6-5 with TRBJ1-5; possible D gene TRBD1, 6 bases. CDR3 DNA: TGTGCCAGCGGAGAGTATCAGGGGCATCAGCCCCAGCATTTT. This sequence encodes CASGEYQGHQPQHF.